This TCR beta chain was captured by sequencing in a study of blood T cell repertoires in COVID-19. About the study: Researchers got acute and convalescent COVID-19 samples from the United States, Italy and Spain. Sample material is recorded as cDNA or gDNA derived from T cells, B-cell-depleted T cells, or PBMCs.

Original processing notes: Amplifying reference gene primers gave estimates of nucleated cell counts. Clones were sequenced by immunoSEQ multiplex PCR, and TCRdb holds only the in-frame ones, with some missing. D and trimming come from the DNA, and the V and J calls and clone size come from that table. The data contain about 150,000 clones, less than 95% of them seen just once; the ten biggest clones take up 0.55%. Sequenced input: peripheral blood. The receptor was derived from a man aged 50 or older with acute or convalescent COVID-19.

The CDR3 sequence is CASSDNPRAGYTF. CDR3 in DNA: TGTGCCAGCAGTGACAACCCCAGGGCCGGCTACACCTTC. J is TRBJ1-2 and V is TRBV6-4, with D perhaps TRBD1 (5 bases). Germline CDR1 is MRHNA and CDR2 is SNTAGT. This CDR3 region has 13 residues. The germline V and J ends were trimmed by 2 bases and 8 bases, with 12 bases remaining between them.